A single sample is the source of the 25 T cell receptor beta chains below, sequenced in a study of blood T cells in healthy people across ages. Through a sample-barcoded 5' primer and a J-beta primer mix, a second PCR was run for roughly 7 to 11 cycles. TCRdb recomputed calls from the 5' RACE reads with MiXCR, one row per CDR3 protein. The table lists fewer than 800,000 distinct CDR3 sequences, around 32% of them singletons, with approximately 15% in the top ten. Material for sequencing was blood. The receptors here all came from a woman over 75 in good health.

This chain links TRBV27 with TRBJ2-1; 7 positions agree with TRBD1. Germline lookup yields CDR1 MNHEY and CDR2 SMNVEV (reference sequence). The J segment lost 4 bases and the V segment lost 7 bases, leaving 13 bases of the junction unmatched. This CDR3 is built from 16 residues. CDR3 protein: CASTGRDSHPYNEQFF. The CDR3 nucleotides read TGTGCCAGCACAGGCCGGGACAGCCACCCGTACAATGAGCAGTTCTTC.

This clonotype was detected a few times. The chain joins TRBV7-2 to TRBJ1-2, with unresolved D. Trimming cost V 5 bases and J 1 base, with 11 bases left between them. The CDR3 is 14 amino acids. Germline CDR1 is SGHTA and CDR2 is FQGNSA. This chain's CDR3 is CASSPSWGNYGYTF. CDR3 DNA sequence: TGTGCCAGCAGCCCCAGTTGGGGTAACTATGGCTACACCTTC.

This chain connects TRBV12-3 or TRBV12-4 to TRBJ2-7; D gene ambiguous. The DNA end lines up better with TRBJ2-5; the J call may be wrong. The CDR3 is 14 residues long. The CDR3 here is CASSRSRVGETQYF. CDR3 bases: TGTGCCAGCAGCCGCAGTAGGGTAGGAGAGACCCAGTACTTC.

This clonotype was detected ten times or more. This rearrangement joins TRBV20-1 to TRBJ2-5; the match to TRBD1 covers 7 bases. The CDR3 contains 13 residues. Germline trimming cut 3 bases from V and 4 bases from J; bases unmatched to any gene: 5. Germline loops: CDR1 DFQATT, CDR2 SNEGSKA (reference sequence). CDR3 in DNA: TGCAGTGCTAGCCAGCCAGGGGGAGAGACCCAGTACTTC. Its translation is CSASQPGGETQYF.

This clonotype occurred many times. The chain has TRBV5-1 and TRBJ2-2; no clear D gene. The CDR3 covers 14 residues. In germline, CDR1 is SGHRS, CDR2 YFSETQ. Trimming removed 0 bases at V and 0 bases at J, with 3 bases between. The CDR3 loop reads CASSLAANTGELFF. The CDR3 DNA reads as TGCGCCAGCAGCTTGGCGGCGAACACCGGGGAGCTGTTTTTT.

As for this clonotype: This sequence may be a read error, since a much larger clone differs from it by one base. The gene calls are TRBV28 and TRBJ2-6; D uncertain. The CDR3 runs 12 residues. CDR1 MDHEN and CDR2 SYDVKM come from the germline V gene. The V gene lost 8 bases and the J gene lost 8 bases, with 10 bases spanning the gap. The CDR3 sequence is CASGLGTNVLTF. The CDR3 DNA follows: TGTGCCAGCGGTCTAGGGACCAACGTCCTGACTTTC.

V usage is TRBV7-3 and J usage is TRBJ2-3, with 10 bases aligning to TRBD2. The CDR3 runs 14 residues. Unmatched junction bases numbered 3, after V lost 4 bases and J lost 5 bases. Germline V gives CDR1 SGHTA, CDR2 FQGTGA. DNA of the CDR3: TGTGCCAGCAGCTCCATAGCGGGAGGAGATACGCAGTATTTT. As protein: CASSSIAGGDTQYF. Full variable domain (remainder filled in from reference TRBV7-3 and TRBJ2-3): GAGVSQTPSNKVTEKGKYVELRCDPISGHTALYWYRQSLGQGPEFLIYFQGTGAADDSGLPNDRFFAVRPEGSVSTLKIQRTERGDSAVYLCASSSIAGGDTQYFGPGTRLTVL.

Concerning this clonotype itself: Sequence at one end of the junction differs from germline and may be a read error. V gene TRBV6-1 combines with J gene TRBJ2-2; D is possibly TRBD2 (6 bases). CDR3 length: 17 amino acids. Germline loops: CDR1 MNHNS, CDR2 SASEGT. CDR3 DNA: TGTGCCCGCAGTGGGACTCCGGGACGGCCGAACACCGGGGAGCTGTTTTTT. Amino acids: CARSGTPGRPNTGELFF.

This clonotype was picked up a small number of times. This sequence joins TRBV19 and TRBJ2-3; unclear D gene. V lost 2 bases to trimming and J lost 5 bases, with 14 bases between them. This CDR3 has 15 residues. The germline CDR1 and CDR2 sequences are LNHDA and SQIVND (reference sequence). CDR3 residues: CASSISSRALDTQYF. The CDR3 coding sequence is TGTGCCAGTAGTATATCGTCGAGAGCATTAGATACGCAGTATTTT.

This clonotype turned up a few times. V and J are TRBV29-1 and TRBJ1-2; TRBD1 aligns across 8 bases. J was trimmed by 4 bases and V by 6 bases; bases with no gene match: 16. The germline V gene has CDR1 SQVTM and CDR2 ANQGSEA. CDR3 length: 16 amino acids. The CDR3 coding sequence is TGCAGCGTCCTCGGCGGAGGGGACAGGAGTCTCTATGGCTACACCTTC. It translates to CSVLGGGDRSLYGYTF.

The gene calls are TRBV7-9 and TRBJ1-1; D unresolved. Trimming took 5 bases from V and 1 from J, leaving 14 bases between them. This CDR3 comprises 15 residues. Germline V gene data show CDR1 as SEHNR and CDR2 as FQNEAQ (reference sequence). For the CDR3, the DNA is TGTGCCAGCAGCACCTCGGACCCGGGGAACACTGAAGCTTTCTTT. This encodes CASSTSDPGNTEAFF.

The V gene is TRBV30, the J gene TRBJ1-1; unclear D gene. In germline, CDR1 is GTSNPN, CDR2 SVGIG (reference sequence). Trimming took off 4 bases at V and 1 base at J, with 7 bases between the two ends. The CDR3 consists of 12 residues. The CDR3 nucleotides read TGTGCCTGGACCCAGGAGAACACTGAAGCTTTCTTT. It yields the protein CAWTQENTEAFF.

V is TRBV4-2 and J is TRBJ2-6; 8 nucleotides line up with TRBD1. V shed 6 bases and J 0 bases; nucleotides not matched to a gene: 13. CDR1 and CDR2 (germline): LGHNA, YNFKEQ. This CDR3 has 19 residues. CDR3 loop: CASSSSRQGPLSGANVLTF. The CDR3, as DNA: TGTGCCAGCAGTTCCTCGAGACAGGGGCCACTCTCTGGGGCCAACGTCCTGACTTTC.

This clonotype came up many times. The chain carries TRBV5-1 and TRBJ1-1; D might be TRBD1 (5 bases). Germline V CDR1 and CDR2: SGHRS, YFSETQ. Trimming removed 5 bases at V and 0 bases at J, with 11 bases between. The CDR3 runs to 14 residues. In nucleotides, the CDR3 is TGCGCCAGCAGGGCAGGGAACATGAACACTGAAGCTTTCTTT. This sequence encodes CASRAGNMNTEAFF. The variable domain in full, completed from reference TRBV5-1 and TRBJ1-1, reads KAGVTQTPRYLIKTRGQQVTLSCSPISGHRSVSWYQQTPGQGLQFLFEYFSETQRNKGNFPGRFSGRQFSNSRSEMNVSTLELGDSALYLCASRAGNMNTEAFFGQGTRLTVV.

The rearrangement joins TRBV7-9 to TRBJ2-5; D remains unclear. The J call may be wrong; the DNA end is better matched by TRBJ2-7. The CDR3 contains 16 residues. CDR1 SEHNR and CDR2 FQNEAQ come from the germline V gene (reference sequence). The CDR3 DNA is TGTGCCAGCAGCTTAGTGTTCGGCAGGACCCACTACGAGCAGTACTTC. As protein: CASSLVFGRTHYEQYF.

This clonotype has at least ten counts. The chain links TRBV20-1 to TRBJ2-7, with unresolved D. V shed 3 bases and J shed 6 bases, with 12 bases lying between them. CDR1 is DFQATT, CDR2 SNEGSKA, per germline (reference sequence). This CDR3 has 12 amino acids. CDR3 nucleotides: TGCAGTGCTAGGTTGGCTAGTCGCGAGCAGTACTTC. This gives the protein CSARLASREQYF.

The chain has TRBV5-1 and TRBJ1-4, with D uncertain. This CDR3 has 15 residues. Trimming pared 4 bases from V and 3 bases from J, leaving 13 bases between. CDR1 and CDR2 from the germline V gene are SGHRS and YFSETQ. CDR3 in DNA: TGCGCCAGCAGCGCATCGGCGTGGGCTAATGAAAAACTGTTTTTT. This codes for CASSASAWANEKLFF.

This clonotype was observed many times. The chain uses TRBV6-2 or TRBV6-3 and TRBJ2-6; 11 bases agree with TRBD2. CDR1 and CDR2 (germline): MNHEY, SVGEGT. The trim removed 2 bases at V and 0 bases at J, leaving 6 bases unmatched. The CDR3 has 19 residues. For the CDR3, the DNA is TGTGCCAGCAGTTACCGAACTAGCGGGGGCCCCTCTGGGGCCAACGTCCTGACTTTC. This codes for CASSYRTSGGPSGANVLTF.

This clonotype was found many times. DNA for the CDR3: TGTGCCAGCAGTTACTCCGCGGGGGGGGGCGGGTACGAGCAGTACTTC. Translation: CASSYSAGGGGYEQYF. V is TRBV6-6 and J is TRBJ2-7; TRBD2 aligns across 9 bases. Germline V gene lookup returns CDR1 MNHNY and CDR2 SVGAGI (reference sequence). Trimming cost V 0 bases and J 4 bases; bases outside gene matches: 7. The CDR3 totals 16 residues.

The chain combines TRBV6-2 or TRBV6-3 with TRBJ2-1, with D tentatively TRBD2 (6 bases). CDR3 length: 15 amino acids. V was trimmed by 8 bases and J by 7 bases, leaving 21 bases between them. Looked up from germline, CDR1 is MNHEY and CDR2 is SVGEGT. In DNA, the CDR3 is TGTGCCAGCCTCGGGAGACTCCTTAGGCAAAATGAGCAGTTCTTC. As protein: CASLGRLLRQNEQFF.

This clonotype was seen repeatedly, ten times or more. This chain connects TRBV5-1 to TRBJ1-2, with D unresolved. V was pared by 4 bases and J by 3 bases, with 13 bases between. This CDR3 region has 14 residues. Per germline, CDR1 SGHRS and CDR2 YFSETQ. CDR3 nucleotide sequence: TGCGCCAGCAGCCCCTGGCAGGCGGACTATGGCTACACCTTC. It is translated as CASSPWQADYGYTF. Complete variable domain (other parts from reference TRBV5-1 and TRBJ1-2): KAGVTQTPRYLIKTRGQQVTLSCSPISGHRSVSWYQQTPGQGLQFLFEYFSETQRNKGNFPGRFSGRQFSNSRSEMNVSTLELGDSALYLCASSPWQADYGYTFGSGTRLTVV.

Of note for this clonotype: A much larger clonotype is one base distant, so this may be a read error. V usage is TRBV5-1 and J usage is TRBJ2-5, with 9 bases fitting TRBD2. Unmatched junction bases numbered 14, after V lost 0 bases and J lost 11 bases. The length of the CDR3 is 16 residues. Germline CDR1 reads SGHRS; CDR2 reads YFSETQ. The CDR3 region is CASSLEVAGAHNEQYF. The CDR3 DNA follows: TGCGCCAGCAGCTTGGAGGTAGCGGGGGCCCACAATGAGCAGTACTTC.

This clonotype has only a few counts. The V and J genes are TRBV6-2 or TRBV6-3 and TRBJ2-1; the D gene is possibly TRBD2 (5 bases). V lost 6 bases and J 13 bases, leaving 22 bases between the germline ends. The CDR3 extends over 14 amino acids. Per the germline V gene, CDR1 is MNHEY and CDR2 is SVGEGT. The CDR3 region is CASSPTRSGETQFF. CDR3 DNA sequence: TGTGCCAGCAGCCCAACTAGATCCGGAGAGACCCAGTTCTTC.

Ten or more counts support this clonotype. CDR3 nucleotides: TGTGCCAGCAGCCTCCCGGCGGGGGACCGGGCATGGCAGTACTTC. Translation: CASSLPAGDRAWQYF. This chain connects TRBV14 to TRBJ2-7, with 7 bases identical to TRBD2. This CDR3 spans 15 amino acids. V lost 4 bases and J lost 9; bases outside the gene matches: 15. Germline assignment: CDR1 SGHDN and CDR2 FVKESK.

As for this clonotype: This may be a read error: a much more frequent sequence differs by one nucleotide. The rearrangement joins TRBV3-1 to TRBJ2-4; D could derive from TRBD1 or TRBD2 (6 bases each). The CDR3 contains 16 residues. Germline values: CDR1 LGHDT, CDR2 YNNKEL (reference sequence). The CDR3 nucleotides read TGTGCCGGCAGCCAAGATCACGGCGGAGGGGGGAACATTCAGTACTTC. Amino acids: CAGSQDHGGGGNIQYF.